The 9 T cell receptor beta chains presented below share a single source sample, sequenced in a study of Ad26.COV2.S vaccination and SARS-CoV-2 variants. The protocol was immunoSEQ multiplex PCR, while the TCRdb copy is restricted to in-frame clones and leaves out a portion. The table has about 680,000 clones, around 89% seen once. Treatment defined: 19 received Ad26.COV2.S at low or high dose, single or two shots; five or six received placebo; per-sample allocation not given. The samples were gathered on day 63 after the first injection of vaccine or placebo. The input for sequencing was peripheral blood, taken in a trial of Ad26.COV2.S vaccine versus placebo. The source of these receptors is a person between 18 and 60 years old who received the Ad26.COV2.S COVID-19 vaccine or a placebo.

Worth noting for this clone: An end of the junction differs from the germline gene, which may be a read error. The V and J genes are TRBV10-3 and TRBJ2-6; D not resolved. The CDR3 consists of 14 residues. In germline, CDR1 is ENHRY, CDR2 SYGVKD. CDR3 in DNA: TGTGCCATCAGTGGGACGGCTGGGTCCAACGTCCTGACTTTC. It translates to CAISGTAGSNVLTF.

V gene TRBV2 combines with J gene TRBJ2-3; 7 positions agree with TRBD2. The CDR3 length is 13 residues. Germline V lookup: CDR1 SNHLY, CDR2 FYNNEI. With V trimmed by 7 bases and J by 4 bases, 5 bases remained unmatched. The CDR3 is CASMGGSPDTQYF. CDR3 coding DNA: TGTGCCAGCATGGGGGGGTCCCCAGATACGCAGTATTTT.

This clone was seen just once. The chain joins TRBV12-3 or TRBV12-4 to TRBJ2-1; D unclear. V shed 3 bases and J shed 8 bases, with 11 bases lying between them. This CDR3 is built from 13 residues. In DNA, the CDR3 is TGTGCCAGCAGTTTTTATGGTCCCGATGAGCAGTTCTTC. Translated: CASSFYGPDEQFF.

J is TRBJ2-7 and V is TRBV18, with 10 bases aligning to TRBD2. Per germline, CDR1 KGHSH and CDR2 LQKENI. Germline trimming cut 2 bases from V and 5 bases from J; bases unmatched to any gene: 6. The CDR3 runs 15 residues. CDR3 loop: CASSPNLAGVNEQYF. DNA of the CDR3: TGTGCCAGCTCACCAAATCTAGCGGGAGTTAACGAGCAGTACTTC. Complete variable domain (other parts from reference TRBV18 and TRBJ2-7): NAGVMQNPRHLVRRRGQEARLRCSPMKGHSHVYWYRQLPEEGLKFMVYLQKENIIDESGMPKERFSAEFPKEGPSILRIQQVVRGDSAAYFCASSPNLAGVNEQYFGPGTRLTVT.

Comment on this clone: At the DNA level, this CDR3 is encoded by other sequences in the same sample as well. The rearrangement uses TRBV7-2 and TRBJ1-2; D gene uncertain. Trimming left V 4 bases short and J 2 bases short, with 8 bases between. Germline CDR1 is SGHTA and CDR2 is FQGNSA. The CDR3 extends over 13 amino acids. The CDR3 reads CASSSLANYGYTF. CDR3 coding DNA: TGTGCCAGCAGCTCCCTTGCCAACTATGGCTACACCTTC.

The chain has TRBV19 and TRBJ1-2; D unresolved. This CDR3 has 13 amino acids. Germline V gives CDR1 LNHDA, CDR2 SQIVND (reference sequence). Trimming cost V 5 bases and J 8 bases, with 15 bases left between them. CDR3 nucleotide sequence: TGTGCCAGTAGTGACGGAGGCAGAGGCGGCTACACCTTC. It yields the protein CASSDGGRGGYTF.

The rearrangement uses TRBV3-1 (or the pseudogene TRBV3-2) and TRBJ2-2, with D possibly called TRBD1 or TRBD2 (5 bases each). V was pared by 4 bases and J by 1 base, with 10 bases between. This CDR3 has 15 residues. The germline V gene has CDR1 LGHDT and CDR2 YNNKEL (reference sequence). The CDR3 nucleotides are TGTGCCAGCAGCCCTACTAGGGGGAACACCGGGGAGCTGTTTTTT. Its protein is CASSPTRGNTGELFF.

The chain is built from TRBV6-1 and TRBJ2-7; D not resolved. CDR3 length equals 14 residues. The germline V gene has CDR1 MNHNS and CDR2 SASEGT. Trimming took off 1 base at V and 3 bases at J, with 10 bases between the two ends. CDR3 residues: CASSEGHGIYEQYF. The CDR3 DNA reads as TGTGCCAGCAGTGAAGGACACGGTATCTACGAGCAGTACTTC.

The chain joins TRBV6-5 to TRBJ2-5, with D maybe TRBD1 (6 bases). V gave up 2 bases and J gave up 0 bases, with 10 bases separating them. The CDR3 is made up of 15 amino acids. The germline V gene has CDR1 MNHEY and CDR2 SVGAGI. The CDR3 is CASSYADRYQETQYF. The CDR3 DNA follows: TGTGCCAGCAGTTACGCCGACAGGTACCAAGAGACCCAGTACTTC.